This is a list of T cell receptor beta chains from one sample in a study of OX40 agonist ivuxolimab in advanced cancers. Clones were read by immunoSEQ multiplex PCR, and TCRdb kept only the in-frame ones, dropping some. The sample carries over 30,000 clones, approximately 91% recorded once. Sample: CD4+ or CD8+ T cells sorted from blood, taken in a trial of the OX40 agonist ivuxolimab. These receptors were taken from an adult with an advanced solid tumor such as melanoma, head and neck, liver or kidney cancer. CDR3s include the opening cysteine and the closing phenylalanine or tryptophan. Each record gives: CDR3 length, D gene, clone size, V gene, J gene, CDR3 protein, CDR3 DNA. D genes are given only for firm matches. Clone size, where shown, is once, few, many, or a class for clones that have expanded.

length: 17; D: TRBD1; size: .; V: TRBV28; J: TRBJ1-5; CDR3: CASSSTHLRTGDQPQHF; DNA: TGTGCCAGCAGTTCCACTCACCTACGGACAGGGGATCAGCCCCAGCATTTT
length: 12; D: .; size: once; V: TRBV6-1; J: TRBJ1-1; CDR3: CASSVPVLEAFF; DNA: TGTGCCAGCAGTGTACCGGTCTTGGAAGCTTTCTTT
length: 13; D: .; size: .; V: TRBV29-1; J: TRBJ1-1; CDR3: CSGRQIMNTEAFF; DNA: TGCAGCGGCAGACAGATAATGAACACTGAAGCTTTCTTT
length: 16; D: TRBD2; size: .; V: TRBV29-1; J: TRBJ2-7; CDR3: CSVGPNSLAGEYEQYF; DNA: TGCAGCGTTGGGCCCAACAGCCTAGCGGGAGAGTACGAGCAGTACTTC
length: 13; D: TRBD2; size: .; V: TRBV7-6; J: TRBJ2-3; CDR3: CASRRGVTDTQYF; DNA: TGTGCCAGCAGGCGGGGGGTCACAGATACGCAGTATTTT
length: 13; D: .; size: .; V: TRBV4-2; J: TRBJ1-1; CDR3: CASSKDIYTEAFF; DNA: TGTGCCAGCAGCAAGGACATTTACACTGAAGCTTTCTTT
length: 14; D: TRBD1; size: .; V: TRBV5-4; J: TRBJ2-5; CDR3: CASSPQGAEKTQYF; DNA: TGTGCCAGCAGCCCACAGGGGGCGGAAAAGACCCAGTACTTC
length: 12; D: .; size: .; V: TRBV30; J: TRBJ1-2; CDR3: CAWMGAERGYTF; DNA: TGTGCCTGGATGGGCGCCGAGCGTGGCTACACCTTC
length: 13; D: .; size: .; V: TRBV10-3; J: TRBJ2-5; CDR3: CAIATSFQETQYF; DNA: TGTGCCATTGCAACTAGCTTCCAAGAGACCCAGTACTTC
length: 17; D: .; size: once; V: TRBV30; J: TRBJ2-7; CDR3: CAWRWASGRTGRHEQYF; DNA: TGTGCCTGGAGATGGGCCTCAGGGCGAACAGGCCGTCACGAGCAGTACTTC
length: 16; D: .; size: .; V: TRBV5-8; J: TRBJ2-2; CDR3: CASSLGQTGSTGELFF; DNA: TGTGCCAGCAGCTTAGGCCAAACAGGTTCCACCGGGGAGCTGTTTTTT
length: 16; D: TRBD1; size: .; V: TRBV10-2; J: TRBJ2-5; CDR3: CASSAVGTGTKETQYF; DNA: TGCGCCAGCAGTGCGGTAGGGACAGGGACAAAAGAGACCCAGTACTTC
length: 14; D: .; size: .; V: TRBV30; J: TRBJ2-7; CDR3: CAWSVRGGGNEQYF; DNA: TGTGCCTGGAGTGTCCGTGGGGGCGGGAACGAGCAGTACTTC
length: 15; D: .; size: .; V: TRBV7-3; J: TRBJ2-5; CDR3: CASSLMGGRQETQYF; DNA: TGTGCCAGCAGCTTAATGGGTGGCAGACAAGAGACCCAGTACTTC
length: 15; D: .; size: .; V: TRBV16; J: TRBJ2-7; CDR3: CASSLGLNPSYEQYF; DNA: TGTGCCAGCAGTCTGGGACTCAATCCTTCCTACGAGCAGTACTTC
length: 14; D: TRBD1; size: .; V: TRBV7-9; J: TRBJ2-7; CDR3: CASSSGTGAYEQYF; DNA: TGTGCCAGCAGCTCCGGGACAGGGGCCTACGAGCAGTACTTC
length: 16; D: TRBD1; size: .; V: TRBV6-6; J: TRBJ1-1; CDR3: CASSPQGQGMNTEAFF; DNA: TGTGCCAGCAGTCCTCAAGGACAGGGGATGAACACTGAAGCTTTCTTT